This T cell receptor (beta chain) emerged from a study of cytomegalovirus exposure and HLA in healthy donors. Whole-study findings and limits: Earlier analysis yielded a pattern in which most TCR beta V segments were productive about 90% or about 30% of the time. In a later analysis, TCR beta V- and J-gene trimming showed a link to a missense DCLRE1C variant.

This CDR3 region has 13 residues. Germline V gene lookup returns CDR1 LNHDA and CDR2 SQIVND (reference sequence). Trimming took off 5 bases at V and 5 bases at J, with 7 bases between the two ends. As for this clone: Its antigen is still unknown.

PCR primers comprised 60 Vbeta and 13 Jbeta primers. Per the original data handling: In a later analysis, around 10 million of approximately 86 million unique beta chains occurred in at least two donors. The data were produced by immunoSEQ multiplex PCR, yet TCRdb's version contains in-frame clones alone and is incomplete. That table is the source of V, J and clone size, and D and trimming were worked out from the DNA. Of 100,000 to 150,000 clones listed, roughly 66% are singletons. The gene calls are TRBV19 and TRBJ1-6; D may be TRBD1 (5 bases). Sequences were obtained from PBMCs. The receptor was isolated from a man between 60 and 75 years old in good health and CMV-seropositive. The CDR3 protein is CASSDRDNSPLHF. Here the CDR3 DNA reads TGTGCCAGTAGTGACAGAGATAATTCACCCCTCCACTTT.